These T cell receptor beta chains were read from a single sample in a study of T-cell memory formation after mild COVID-19. TCRdb redid the calling of the 5' RACE reads with MiXCR, one entry per CDR3 protein. The data hold around 140,000 distinct CDR3 sequences, with roughly 19% observed a single time. Sequencing was carried out using PBMCs or a T cell subset sorted from them (not recorded which). The receptors shown here come from an adult woman who had mild COVID-19 (a few samples of this study predate the infection). Cell type and time point are not known. Each CDR3 is given with its conserved first and last residue. Fields, in order: D gene, V gene, clone size, J gene, CDR3 protein, CDR3 DNA. The D gene is left open where the match is weak. Clone size appears in some rows only: once, few, many, or a class for an expanded clone.

D gene: TRBD2; V gene: TRBV4-2; clone size: few; J gene: TRBJ2-1; CDR3 protein: CASSQGFRAGGSSYNEQFF; CDR3 DNA: TGTGCCAGCAGCCAAGGTTTTAGGGCGGGAGGCTCCTCCTACAATGAGCAGTTCTTC
D gene: -; V gene: TRBV12-3/TRBV12-4; clone size: -; J gene: TRBJ1-1; CDR3 protein: CASSKQGLNTEAFF; CDR3 DNA: TGTGCCAGCAGCAAACAGGGCCTGAACACTGAAGCTTTCTTT
D gene: TRBD2; V gene: TRBV2; clone size: few; J gene: TRBJ2-2; CDR3 protein: CASIAGRNTGELFF; CDR3 DNA: TGTGCCAGCATAGCGGGGAGAAACACCGGGGAGCTGTTTTTT
D gene: TRBD1; V gene: TRBV6-5; clone size: few; J gene: TRBJ2-1; CDR3 protein: CASSYFGTGYNEQFF; CDR3 DNA: TGTGCCAGCAGTTACTTCGGGACAGGGTACAATGAGCAGTTCTTC
D gene: -; V gene: TRBV12-3/TRBV12-4; clone size: few; J gene: TRBJ2-5; CDR3 protein: CASSVTSGAETQYF; CDR3 DNA: TGTGCCAGCAGTGTTACCAGCGGCGCGGAGACCCAGTACTTC
D gene: TRBD2; V gene: TRBV19; clone size: -; J gene: TRBJ2-1; CDR3 protein: CASSFPGTSSHEQFF; CDR3 DNA: TGTGCCAGTAGTTTCCCCGGGACTAGCTCTCATGAGCAGTTCTTC
D gene: -; V gene: TRBV11-2; clone size: -; J gene: TRBJ2-7; CDR3 protein: CASSLTWPNYEQYF; CDR3 DNA: TGTGCCAGCAGCTTGACGTGGCCAAACTACGAGCAGTACTTC
D gene: -; V gene: TRBV7-9; clone size: -; J gene: TRBJ2-3; CDR3 protein: CASSLVGATDTQYF; CDR3 DNA: TGTGCCAGCAGCTTAGTTGGAGCCACAGATACGCAGTATTTT
D gene: TRBD2; V gene: TRBV11-2; clone size: few; J gene: TRBJ2-1; CDR3 protein: CASSFSGGAVSYNEQFF; CDR3 DNA: TGTGCCAGCAGCTTTAGCGGGGGGGCCGTTTCCTACAATGAGCAGTTCTTC
D gene: -; V gene: TRBV19; clone size: few; J gene: TRBJ2-1; CDR3 protein: CASSIRLYNEQFF; CDR3 DNA: TGTGCCAGTAGTATTAGGCTCTACAATGAGCAGTTCTTC
D gene: TRBD2; V gene: TRBV12-3/TRBV12-4; clone size: -; J gene: TRBJ2-1; CDR3 protein: CASSTTSGRGYEQFF; CDR3 DNA: TGTGCCAGCAGCACGACTAGCGGGAGGGGATATGAGCAGTTCTTC
D gene: -; V gene: TRBV6-5; clone size: -; J gene: TRBJ1-2; CDR3 protein: CASSYGGIYGYTF; CDR3 DNA: TGTGCCAGCAGTTACGGGGGGATCTATGGCTACACCTTC
D gene: -; V gene: TRBV4-2; clone size: -; J gene: TRBJ2-1; CDR3 protein: CASSHGSRRDERMFF; CDR3 DNA: TGTGCCAGCAGCCACGGATCGCGCCGGGACGAAAGGATGTTCTTC
D gene: -; V gene: TRBV7-8; clone size: few; J gene: TRBJ1-2; CDR3 protein: CASSPRTAQSYYGYTF; CDR3 DNA: TGTGCCAGCAGCCCAAGGACGGCCCAATCCTACTATGGCTACACCTTC
D gene: -; V gene: TRBV5-1; clone size: -; J gene: TRBJ1-5; CDR3 protein: CASSLDTGGNQPQHF; CDR3 DNA: TGCGCCAGCAGCTTGGACACTGGGGGCAATCAGCCCCAGCATTTT
D gene: -; V gene: TRBV7-2; clone size: few; J gene: TRBJ2-5; CDR3 protein: CASSHGSLQETQYF; CDR3 DNA: TGTGCCAGCAGCCATGGTAGCCTACAAGAGACCCAGTACTTC
D gene: -; V gene: TRBV7-2; clone size: few; J gene: TRBJ2-2; CDR3 protein: CASSIRTPRELFF; CDR3 DNA: TGTGCCAGCAGCATACGGACACCTCGGGAGCTGTTTTTT
D gene: -; V gene: TRBV4-2; clone size: -; J gene: TRBJ2-7; CDR3 protein: CASSHEGRTSYEQYF; CDR3 DNA: TGTGCCAGCAGTCACGAGGGGAGAACCTCCTACGAGCAGTACTTC
D gene: TRBD2; V gene: TRBV7-2; clone size: few; J gene: TRBJ2-3; CDR3 protein: CASSELATDTQYF; CDR3 DNA: TGTGCCAGCAGCGAACTAGCGACAGATACGCAGTATTTT
D gene: TRBD2; V gene: TRBV6-6; clone size: -; J gene: TRBJ2-3; CDR3 protein: CASSQVAGGHTDTQYF; CDR3 DNA: TGTGCCAGCAGTCAAGTAGCGGGGGGGCACACAGATACGCAGTATTTT
D gene: TRBD1; V gene: TRBV5-8; clone size: many; J gene: TRBJ2-5; CDR3 protein: CASSYPTGGQETQYF; CDR3 DNA: TGTGCCAGCAGCTACCCGACAGGGGGCCAAGAGACCCAGTACTTC
D gene: TRBD2; V gene: TRBV7-8; clone size: -; J gene: TRBJ2-3; CDR3 protein: CASSLRESFITDTQYF; CDR3 DNA: TGTGCCAGCAGTTTGCGGGAGAGTTTTATTACAGATACGCAGTATTTT
D gene: -; V gene: TRBV4-1; clone size: few; J gene: TRBJ1-2; CDR3 protein: CASSPQQGNYGYTF; CDR3 DNA: TGCGCCAGCAGCCCACAACAGGGTAACTATGGCTACACCTTC
D gene: -; V gene: TRBV6-6; clone size: -; J gene: TRBJ1-2; CDR3 protein: CASSSGLYGYTF; CDR3 DNA: TGTGCCAGCAGTTCGGGACTCTATGGCTACACCTTC
D gene: -; V gene: TRBV9; clone size: few; J gene: TRBJ1-1; CDR3 protein: CASSSASRGNTEAFF; CDR3 DNA: TGTGCCAGCAGCTCAGCGAGTCGTGGGAACACTGAAGCTTTCTTT
D gene: -; V gene: TRBV7-9; clone size: -; J gene: TRBJ2-7; CDR3 protein: CASSPKGPGEQYF; CDR3 DNA: TGTGCCAGCAGCCCCAAGGGTCCAGGCGAGCAGTACTTC
D gene: TRBD1; V gene: TRBV20-1; clone size: few; J gene: TRBJ1-5; CDR3 protein: CSADRATGNQPQHF; CDR3 DNA: TGCAGTGCTGACAGGGCGACGGGCAATCAGCCCCAGCATTTT
D gene: TRBD1; V gene: TRBV19; clone size: few; J gene: TRBJ2-7; CDR3 protein: CASNRTGSSYEQYF; CDR3 DNA: TGTGCCAGTAACCGGACAGGGAGCTCCTACGAGCAGTACTTC
D gene: -; V gene: TRBV7-8; clone size: few; J gene: TRBJ2-2; CDR3 protein: CASSLGRGRGTGELFF; CDR3 DNA: TGTGCCAGCAGCTTAGGGAGGGGAAGGGGCACCGGGGAGCTGTTTTTT
D gene: -; V gene: TRBV6-6; clone size: -; J gene: TRBJ1-2; CDR3 protein: CASKAHYGYTF; CDR3 DNA: TGTGCCAGCAAGGCCCACTATGGCTACACCTTC
D gene: -; V gene: TRBV29-1; clone size: few; J gene: TRBJ2-7; CDR3 protein: CSVVGTAYEQYF; CDR3 DNA: TGCAGCGTTGTAGGCACAGCCTACGAGCAGTACTTC
D gene: -; V gene: TRBV12-3/TRBV12-4; clone size: -; J gene: TRBJ1-1; CDR3 protein: CASSRTADEAFF; CDR3 DNA: TGTGCCAGCAGTCGGACGGCTGATGAAGCTTTCTTT
D gene: -; V gene: TRBV5-1; clone size: -; J gene: TRBJ2-7; CDR3 protein: CASSRDPVAYEQYF; CDR3 DNA: TGCGCCAGCAGCCGGGATCCGGTGGCCTACGAGCAGTACTTC
D gene: TRBD1; V gene: TRBV12-3/TRBV12-4; clone size: few; J gene: TRBJ1-5; CDR3 protein: CASSFFVQTGGQPQHF; CDR3 DNA: TGTGCCAGCAGTTTTTTTGTACAGACAGGGGGTCAGCCCCAGCATTTT
D gene: TRBD1; V gene: TRBV30; clone size: -; J gene: TRBJ1-2; CDR3 protein: CAWSQGQGAAGYTF; CDR3 DNA: TGTGCCTGGAGTCAAGGGCAGGGGGCGGCTGGCTACACCTTC